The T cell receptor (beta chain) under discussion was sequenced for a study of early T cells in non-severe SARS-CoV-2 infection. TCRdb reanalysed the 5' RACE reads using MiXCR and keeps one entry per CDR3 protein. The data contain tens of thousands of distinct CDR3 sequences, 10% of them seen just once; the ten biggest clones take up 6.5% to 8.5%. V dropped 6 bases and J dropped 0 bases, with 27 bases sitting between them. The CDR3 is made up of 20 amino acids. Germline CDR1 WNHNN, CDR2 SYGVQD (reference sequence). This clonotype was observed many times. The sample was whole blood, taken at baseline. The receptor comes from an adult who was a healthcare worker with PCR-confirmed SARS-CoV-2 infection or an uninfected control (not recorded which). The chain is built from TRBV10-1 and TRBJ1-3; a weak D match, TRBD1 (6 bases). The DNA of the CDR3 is TGCGCCAGCAGAAAACCGGGACACGCTTTGGGGTTGATCTCTGGAAACACCATATATTTT. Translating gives CASRKPGHALGLISGNTIYF.